This record concerns one T cell receptor beta chain sequence. What it binds is not known. TCRdb's table, derived via immunoSEQ multiplex PCR, lists solely in-frame clones and lacks some. The sample holds under 40,000 clones, around three quarters seen once. The sample originates from a study of T cell responses to AZD1222 COVID-19 vaccine. Points from the study as a whole: Mapped onto spike, vaccine-associated CD4 TCRs spanned it and were dominant at 160-218 and 743-854. Close to half of spike-specific TCRs reportedly recognize unmutated variant regions.

The sequencing here drew on peripheral blood, taken 28 days after the second AZD1222 dose. The origin of this receptor is an adult who received the AZD1222 COVID-19 vaccine.

CDR3 coding DNA: TGTGCCAGCAGCTCCCCCCAGGGGGCGGCTAGCACAGATACGCAGTATTTT. It codes for CASSSPQGAASTDTQYF. The chain couples TRBV7-3 to TRBJ2-3; 8 nucleotides align to TRBD1. CDR3 length: 17 residues. The V and J ends lost 4 bases and 0 bases, in that order; junction bases with no gene match: 9. Germline-derived CDR1 and CDR2 are SGHTA and FQGTGA.